A single sample is the source of the 8 T cell receptor beta chains below, sequenced in a study of response to subunit inactivated influenza vaccine. TCRdb fed the RT-PCR reads into MiXCR, producing one record per CDR3 protein. This sample has approximately 700,000 distinct CDR3 sequences, with approximately 13% found just once. The sequencing used PBMCs from blood, collected 14 to 15 days before vaccination. Receptors were obtained from a man between 45 and 60 years old who received an inactivated influenza vaccine.

This clonotype was detected a few times. CDR3 sequence reads: CATSTGLAGSTDTQYF. The CDR3 coding sequence is TGTGCCACCAGCACCGGACTAGCGGGCAGCACAGATACGCAGTATTTT. The rearrangement uses TRBV15 and TRBJ2-3; the match to TRBD2 covers 11 bases. This CDR3 contains 16 residues. After removal of 4 bases from V and 0 bases from J, the junction contained 3 bases not matched to a gene. CDR1 and CDR2 from the germline V gene are LNHNV and YYDKDF (reference sequence).

The chain couples TRBV4-3 to TRBJ1-4; tentatively, D is TRBD1 (6 bases). Trimming stripped 4 bases from V and 10 bases from J, with 16 bases between. This CDR3 has 14 residues. Germline CDR1 LGHNA, CDR2 YSLEER. CDR3 coding DNA: TGCGCCAGCAGCCGAATTGAGGGGGACGGAAAACTGTTTTTT. Residues: CASSRIEGDGKLFF.

This clonotype was seen ten or more times. The rearrangement joins TRBV11-2 to TRBJ2-3, with D possibly TRBD2 on 6 matching bases. The V end was cut by 2 bases, the J end by 5 bases, with 17 bases between. The CDR3 has 16 amino acids. Germline V lookup: CDR1 SGHAT, CDR2 FQNNGV. CDR3 loop: CASSLQVAEGGDTQYF. The CDR3 DNA follows: TGTGCCAGCAGCTTACAAGTAGCGGAGGGAGGAGATACGCAGTATTTT. The full variable domain, its missing parts supplied by reference TRBV11-2 and TRBJ2-3, is EAGVAQSPRYKIIEKRQSVAFWCNPISGHATLYWYQQILGQGPKLLIQFQNNGVVDDSQLPKDRFSAERLKGVDSTLKIQPAKLEDSAVYLCASSLQVAEGGDTQYFGPGTRLTVL.

This clonotype was seen a few times. The chain combines TRBV6-5 with TRBJ2-7; 10 bases align to TRBD2. Germline CDR1 is MNHEY and CDR2 is SVGAGI. The CDR3 covers 15 residues. J was trimmed by 6 bases and V by 0 bases; bases with no gene match: 5. The CDR3 region has the DNA TGTGCCAGCAGTTACTCGATTCTAGCGGGAGCCGAGCAGTACTTC. Amino acids: CASSYSILAGAEQYF.

The chain combines TRBV20-1 with TRBJ2-1; D is possibly TRBD2 (6 bases). Germline V gene sequence: CDR1 DFQATT, CDR2 SNEGSKA (reference sequence). Deletions cut 0 bases from V and 2 bases from J, with 11 bases between. The CDR3 totals 15 residues. CDR3 loop: CSARDFAGTYNEQFF. The CDR3 DNA is TGCAGTGCTAGAGATTTCGCGGGAACCTACAATGAGCAGTTCTTC.

The table lists this clonotype with a few counts. This rearrangement joins TRBV28 to TRBJ2-5, with 14 nucleotides matching TRBD2. Germline assignment: CDR1 MDHEN and CDR2 SYDVKM. With 4 bases clipped from V and 5 bases from J, the junction kept 12 bases outside the gene matches. The CDR3 contains 18 residues. The CDR3 spells CASSWEGGLAGVDETQYF. CDR3 DNA sequence: TGTGCCAGCAGTTGGGAGGGGGGACTAGCGGGAGTAGACGAGACCCAGTACTTC.

The chain links TRBV11-2 to TRBJ2-7; D is tentatively TRBD1 or TRBD2 (5 bases each). The CDR3 extends over 11 amino acids. Looked up from germline, CDR1 is SGHAT and CDR2 is FQNNGV. Trimming stripped 8 bases from V and 9 bases from J, with 14 bases between. CDR3: CASWDGVRQYF. As DNA, the CDR3 is TGTGCCAGCTGGGACGGGGTCAGGCAGTACTTC. Full variable domain (rest looked up from reference TRBV11-2 and TRBJ2-7): EAGVAQSPRYKIIEKRQSVAFWCNPISGHATLYWYQQILGQGPKLLIQFQNNGVVDDSQLPKDRFSAERLKGVDSTLKIQPAKLEDSAVYLCASWDGVRQYFGPGTRLTVT.

This clonotype appeared a few times. The CDR3 protein is CATSRPGGEKLFF. CDR3 DNA: TGTGCCACCAGCAGACCAGGGGGTGAAAAACTGTTTTTT. The rearrangement links TRBV15 to TRBJ1-4; 7 bases line up with TRBD1. The V gene's germline CDR1 is LNHNV and CDR2 YYDKDF (reference sequence). V trimming: 2 bases; J trimming: 7 bases; junction bases outside the gene matches: 1. This CDR3 has 13 amino acids.